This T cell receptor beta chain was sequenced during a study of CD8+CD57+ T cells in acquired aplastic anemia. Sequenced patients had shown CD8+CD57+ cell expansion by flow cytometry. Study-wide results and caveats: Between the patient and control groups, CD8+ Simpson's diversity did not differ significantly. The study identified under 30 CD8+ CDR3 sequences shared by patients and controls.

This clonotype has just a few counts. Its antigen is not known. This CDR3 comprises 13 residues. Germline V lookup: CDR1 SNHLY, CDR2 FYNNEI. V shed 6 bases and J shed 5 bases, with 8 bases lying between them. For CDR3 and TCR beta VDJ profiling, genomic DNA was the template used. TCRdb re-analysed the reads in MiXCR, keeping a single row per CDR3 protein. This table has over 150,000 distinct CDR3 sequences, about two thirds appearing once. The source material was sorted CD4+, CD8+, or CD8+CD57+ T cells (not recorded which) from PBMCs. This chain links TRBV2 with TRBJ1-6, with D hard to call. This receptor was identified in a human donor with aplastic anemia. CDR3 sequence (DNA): TGTGCCAGCAGGGGTGTGGATAATTCACCCCTCCACTTT. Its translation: CASRGVDNSPLHF.